Listed below are T cell receptor beta chains from one sample, sequenced in a study of control samples from healthy donors and cancer patients. Profiled with immunoSEQ multiplex PCR; TCRdb holds only in-frame clones, not every one. Counted here are fewer than 200,000 clones, 85% to 90% occurring once; the ten biggest clones make up 4.9%. The sample comprised blood. The receptors derive from a woman aged 30 to 39 in good health. Each CDR3 is given with its conserved first and last residue. D genes are given only for firm matches. Clone size is stated in some rows and not others, as once, few, many or a class when expanded.

TRBJ2-3 - TRBV5-1 - CASSLTGPPDTQYF TGCGCCAGCAGCTTAACAGGGCCTCCAGATACGCAGTATTTT
TRBJ2-7 - TRBV2 - CASTQDYAYEQYF TGTGCCAGCACGCAGGACTACGCCTACGAGCAGTACTTC
TRBJ1-4 - TRBV2 - CASSEGRTNEKLFF TGTGCCAGCAGTGAAGGGAGAACTAATGAAAAACTGTTTTTT
TRBJ2-5 TRBD2 TRBV9 - CASSGAGTSAQETQYF TGTGCCAGCAGCGGGGCCGGGACTAGCGCTCAAGAGACCCAGTACTTC
TRBJ2-7 - TRBV6-2/TRBV6-3 - CASSYSGLIYEQYF TGTGCCAGCAGTTACTCGGGACTGATCTACGAGCAGTACTTC
TRBJ1-3 - TRBV4-2 - CASSQEGPGQSSGNTIYF TGTGCCAGCAGCCAAGAGGGCCCCGGACAGAGCTCTGGAAACACCATATATTTT
TRBJ1-2 TRBD1 TRBV11-2 - CASSLSGTGPYGYTF TGTGCCAGCAGCTTAAGCGGGACAGGCCCCTATGGCTACACCTTC
TRBJ1-5 - TRBV10-3 - CAISSSANNQPQHF TGTGCCATCTCATCATCGGCGAATAATCAGCCCCAGCATTTT
TRBJ1-2 TRBD1 TRBV12-3/TRBV12-4 few CASSWTGIGYTF TGTGCCAGCAGCTGGACAGGGATAGGCTACACCTTC
TRBJ2-3 TRBD2 TRBV4-1 - CASSQEPWRAGGDTQYF TGCGCCAGCAGCCAAGAGCCGTGGCGAGCGGGAGGGGATACGCAGTATTTT
TRBJ1-5 - TRBV7-2 - CASSLWTAGNQPQHF TGTGCCAGCAGCTTATGGACAGCCGGAAATCAGCCCCAGCATTTT
TRBJ2-5 - TRBV9 - CASSVGTSQETQYF TGTGCCAGCAGCGTAGGCACCAGCCAAGAGACCCAGTACTTC
TRBJ2-2 - TRBV28 - CASSSTNTGELFF TGTGCCAGCAGTTCCACGAACACCGGGGAGCTGTTTTTT
TRBJ2-1 TRBD2 TRBV5-5 - CASSSRTSPTSNEQFF TGTGCCAGCAGCTCACGGACTAGCCCCACATCCAATGAGCAGTTCTTC
TRBJ2-2 TRBD2 TRBV19 - CASSIRASGANTGELFF TGTGCCAGTAGTATACGCGCTAGCGGAGCGAACACCGGGGAGCTGTTTTTT
TRBJ2-3 TRBD1 TRBV27 few CASTSGQGADTQYF TGTGCCAGCACCTCAGGACAGGGAGCAGATACGCAGTATTTT
TRBJ2-7 - TRBV29-1 - CSVERLDTYEQYF TGCAGCGTTGAACGGCTGGATACCTACGAGCAGTACTTC
TRBJ2-4 TRBD1 TRBV3-1/TRBV3-2 - CASSLRDRGNIQYF TGTGCCAGCAGCCTCCGGGACAGGGGAAACATTCAGTACTTC
TRBJ1-1 - TRBV19 - CASSIGWRGRTEAFF TGTGCCAGTAGTATAGGTTGGCGGGGGAGGACTGAAGCTTTCTTT
TRBJ2-4 - TRBV19 - CASGNQNIQYF TGTGCCAGTGGCAACCAAAACATTCAGTACTTC
TRBJ1-1 - TRBV2 - CASSVYTEAFF TGTGCCAGCAGTGTCTACACTGAAGCTTTCTTT
TRBJ2-6 TRBD2 TRBV6-5 - CASGAGGPGANVLTF TGTGCCAGTGGAGCGGGGGGGCCCGGGGCCAACGTCCTGACTTTC
TRBJ2-3 - TRBV2 - CASSEASTDTQYF TGTGCCAGCAGTGAAGCCAGCACAGATACGCAGTATTTT
TRBJ1-2 - TRBV6-4 - CASSGTGYGYTF TGTGCCAGCAGTGGTACAGGTTATGGCTACACCTTC
TRBJ1-5 - TRBV3-1/TRBV3-2 - CASSQDTNQPQHF TGTGCCAGCAGCCAAGATACTAATCAGCCCCAGCATTTT
TRBJ1-2 TRBD1 TRBV10-3 few CAISFGTGNNYGYTF TGTGCCATCAGCTTCGGGACAGGGAATAACTATGGCTACACCTTC
TRBJ2-3 - TRBV6-6 - CASSPFPGRGDTDTQYF TGTGCCAGCAGTCCTTTCCCGGGGAGGGGGGACACAGATACGCAGTATTTT
TRBJ2-7 - TRBV28 - CASLPSSASYEQYF TGTGCCAGCCTGCCCTCTAGCGCGTCCTACGAGCAGTACTTC
TRBJ1-1 - TRBV29-1 - CSVGGTGVNTEAFF TGCAGCGTGGGAGGGACGGGAGTGAACACTGAAGCTTTCTTT
TRBJ2-5 - TRBV5-4 once CASSVPGGKETQYF TGTGCCAGCAGCGTACCAGGAGGCAAAGAGACCCAGTACTTC
TRBJ1-4 - TRBV6-1 - CASNQGRANEKLFF TGTGCCAGCAATCAGGGCAGGGCTAATGAAAAACTGTTTTTT
TRBJ2-3 - TRBV7-2 - CASSLVFAQYF TGTGCCAGCAGCTTGGTGTTTGCGCAGTATTTT
TRBJ2-7 TRBD2 TRBV27 - CASRTSGRAYEQYF TGTGCCAGCAGAACTAGCGGGAGGGCGTACGAGCAGTACTTC
TRBJ1-3 - TRBV10-3 - CAISEGGANTIYF TGTGCCATCAGTGAGGGGGGGGCGAACACCATATATTTT